Listed below are T cell receptor beta chains from one sample, sequenced in a study of blood T cell repertoires in COVID-19. Data came from immunoSEQ multiplex PCR; TCRdb stores just in-frame clones and leaves some out. The sample gives some 190,000 clones, roughly 88% of which show up once; 6.5% to 7.5% is in the top ten. The sample comprised peripheral blood. The source is an older man with COVID-19, enrolled during active disease. The CDR3 runs from the conserved cysteine through the conserved F or W. A D gene is named only where the DNA matches it firmly. Rows give clone size only sometimes, using once, few, many, or a class for an expanded clone.

D gene: NA; clone size: NA; J gene: TRBJ1-5; V gene: TRBV19; CDR3 DNA: TGTGCCAGTAGTATAGATCTTTGGAACAGTAGGCCTCAGCCCCAGCATTTT; CDR3 protein: CASSIDLWNSRPQPQHF
D gene: TRBD1; clone size: few; J gene: TRBJ1-5; V gene: TRBV19; CDR3 DNA: TGTGCCAGTAGTACGGCGACAGGGGGGGCCAATCAGCCCCAGCATTTT; CDR3 protein: CASSTATGGANQPQHF
D gene: NA; clone size: NA; J gene: TRBJ1-4; V gene: TRBV7-5; CDR3 DNA: TGTGCCAGAAGGGGAGGACAGGGTCATGGTAATGAAAAACTGTTTTTT; CDR3 protein: CARRGGQGHGNEKLFF
D gene: TRBD2; clone size: NA; J gene: TRBJ2-5; V gene: TRBV2; CDR3 DNA: TGTGCCAGCAGGACTAGCGGGGGGGAGACCCAGTACTTC; CDR3 protein: CASRTSGGETQYF
D gene: TRBD1; clone size: NA; J gene: TRBJ1-5; V gene: TRBV11-2; CDR3 DNA: TGTGCCAGCAGCCTCGGCTCGACAGGGGGGGATAGCAATCAGCCCCAGCATTTT; CDR3 protein: CASSLGSTGGDSNQPQHF
D gene: NA; clone size: NA; J gene: TRBJ1-3; V gene: TRBV5-4; CDR3 DNA: TGTGCCAGCAGCTTGCACGGGGGGCGATCTGGAAACACCATATATTTT; CDR3 protein: CASSLHGGRSGNTIYF
D gene: NA; clone size: once; J gene: TRBJ1-2; V gene: TRBV5-1; CDR3 DNA: TGCGCCAGCAGCCCCGGGGGGGACGGCTTCAATGGCTACACCTTC; CDR3 protein: CASSPGGDGFNGYTF
D gene: NA; clone size: NA; J gene: TRBJ2-2; V gene: TRBV9; CDR3 DNA: TGTGCCAGCAGCGTGAGCGCGGCCCCCAACACCGGGGAGCTGTTTTTT; CDR3 protein: CASSVSAAPNTGELFF
D gene: TRBD2; clone size: NA; J gene: TRBJ2-3; V gene: TRBV5-4; CDR3 DNA: TGTGCCAGCAGCTTGCTAGCGGGGGGGAGCACAGATACGCAGTATTTT; CDR3 protein: CASSLLAGGSTDTQYF
D gene: TRBD1; clone size: NA; J gene: TRBJ2-7; V gene: TRBV6-5; CDR3 DNA: TGTGCCAGCAGAACTGCCGGGACAGGGACCTACGAGCAGTACTTC; CDR3 protein: CASRTAGTGTYEQYF
D gene: NA; clone size: NA; J gene: TRBJ1-1; V gene: TRBV18; CDR3 DNA: TGTGCCAGCTCAAGGGACACCAACACTGAAGCTTTCTTT; CDR3 protein: CASSRDTNTEAFF
D gene: TRBD1; clone size: NA; J gene: TRBJ1-2; V gene: TRBV4-3; CDR3 DNA: TGCGCCAGCAGCCATCCTCTCACCTTGGGGGACAGGGGGCATGTGGGCTACACCTTC; CDR3 protein: CASSHPLTLGDRGHVGYTF
D gene: NA; clone size: NA; J gene: TRBJ1-5; V gene: TRBV27; CDR3 DNA: TGTGCCAGCAGTTTAGGCCTGCACAGCAATCAGCCCCAGCATTTT; CDR3 protein: CASSLGLHSNQPQHF
D gene: TRBD1; clone size: NA; J gene: TRBJ2-3; V gene: TRBV2; CDR3 DNA: TGTGCCAGCAGCCGACAGGGAACAGATACGCAGTATTTT; CDR3 protein: CASSRQGTDTQYF
D gene: NA; clone size: NA; J gene: TRBJ1-1; V gene: TRBV25-1; CDR3 DNA: TGTGCCAGCAGTGAACAGAAGGGAGGAAGGACTGAAGCTTTCTTT; CDR3 protein: CASSEQKGGRTEAFF
D gene: TRBD2; clone size: NA; J gene: TRBJ2-1; V gene: TRBV7-2; CDR3 DNA: TGTGCCAGCAGCCCTCGTTCAACGGGGGGGTACAATGAGCAGTTCTTC; CDR3 protein: CASSPRSTGGYNEQFF
D gene: TRBD1; clone size: NA; J gene: TRBJ1-2; V gene: TRBV5-1; CDR3 DNA: TGCGCCAGCAGCTTGACGGGGACAGCCCTGAACTATGGCTACACCTTC; CDR3 protein: CASSLTGTALNYGYTF
D gene: NA; clone size: NA; J gene: TRBJ1-6; V gene: TRBV14; CDR3 DNA: TGTGCCAGCAGCCCCTCTAGGAATTCACCCCTCCACTTT; CDR3 protein: CASSPSRNSPLHF
D gene: NA; clone size: NA; J gene: TRBJ2-7; V gene: TRBV2; CDR3 DNA: TGTGCCAGCAGTGTTCAGGGCAGCTCCTACGAGCAGTACTTC; CDR3 protein: CASSVQGSSYEQYF